This T cell receptor beta chain was profiled in a study of T cell responses to AZD1222 COVID-19 vaccine. Profiling relied on immunoSEQ multiplex PCR, and the TCRdb table lists in-frame clones only, not all of them. The sample shows under 110,000 clones, 90% of them seen only once. The germline V gene has CDR1 LGHDT and CDR2 YNNKEL (reference sequence). Trimming took 4 bases from V and 8 from J; bases not matched to a gene: 8. The CDR3 extends over 15 amino acids. The TCR sequence derives from an adult in good health. The gene calls are TRBV3-1 (or the pseudogene TRBV3-2) and TRBJ1-4; TRBD1 matches at 9 bases. This sample comprised peripheral blood, obtained on day 0 of AZD1222 vaccination. This chain's CDR3 is CASSPNRGRGEKLFF. The CDR3 DNA reads TGTGCCAGCAGCCCGAACAGGGGGCGAGGGGAAAAACTGTTTTTT.